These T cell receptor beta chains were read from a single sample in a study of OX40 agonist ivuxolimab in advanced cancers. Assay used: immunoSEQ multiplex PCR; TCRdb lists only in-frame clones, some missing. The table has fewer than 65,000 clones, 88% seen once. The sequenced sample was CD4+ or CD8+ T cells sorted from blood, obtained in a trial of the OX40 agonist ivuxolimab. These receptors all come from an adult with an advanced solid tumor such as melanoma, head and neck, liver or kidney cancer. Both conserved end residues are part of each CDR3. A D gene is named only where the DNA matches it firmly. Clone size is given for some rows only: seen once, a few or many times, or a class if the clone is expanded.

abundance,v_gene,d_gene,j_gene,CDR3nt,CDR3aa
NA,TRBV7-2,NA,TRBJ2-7,TGTGCCAGCAGCTTAGGGACTCCGACCTACGAGCAGTACTTC,CASSLGTPTYEQYF
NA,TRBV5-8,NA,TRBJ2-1,TGTGCCAGCAGTCCACGTTCCTACGGGGGATACAATGAGCAGTTCTTC,CASSPRSYGGYNEQFF
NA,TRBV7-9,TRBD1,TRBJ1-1,TGTGCCAGCAGCTTAAATTTAGGGGGCAAGGTCGAAGCTTTCTTT,CASSLNLGGKVEAFF
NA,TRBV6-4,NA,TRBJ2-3,TGTGCCAGCAGTCAGTGGCAGTCCATGGCGGATACGCAGTATTTT,CASSQWQSMADTQYF
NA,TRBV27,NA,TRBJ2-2,TGTGCCAGCAGTTTATTGGCGGGAAGGAACACCGGGGAGCTGTTTTTT,CASSLLAGRNTGELFF
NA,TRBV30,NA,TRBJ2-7,TGTGCCTGGAGTTATTGGGGGGACGAGCAGTACTTC,CAWSYWGDEQYF
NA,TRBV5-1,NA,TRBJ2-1,TGCGCCAGCAGCTTGGTCCGCAATGAGCAGTTCTTC,CASSLVRNEQFF
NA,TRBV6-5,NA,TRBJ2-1,TGTGCCAGCAGACGGATAGACTACAATGAGCAGTTCTTC,CASRRIDYNEQFF
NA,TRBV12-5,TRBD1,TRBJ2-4,TGTGCTAGTGGTTTGGCAGGGGGCGGAAACATTCAGTACTTC,CASGLAGGGNIQYF
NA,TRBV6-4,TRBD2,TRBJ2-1,TGTGCCAGCAGTACCGTAGCGGGAGTAGTTGAGCAGTTCTTC,CASSTVAGVVEQFF
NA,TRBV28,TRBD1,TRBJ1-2,TGTGCCAGCGGGTCTCCGGGAACAGGGGTTCCCAACTATGGCTACACCTTC,CASGSPGTGVPNYGYTF
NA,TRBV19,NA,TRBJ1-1,TGTGCCAGTAGTTCCCGGGGGGGAGTTGAAGCTTTCTTT,CASSSRGGVEAFF
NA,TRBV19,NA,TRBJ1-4,TGTGCCAGTAGATCAGCGGGGTCGAGTAATGAAAAACTGTTTTTT,CASRSAGSSNEKLFF
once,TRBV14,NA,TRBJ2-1,TGTGCCAGCAGCCAAGCAAGGCAAGAGCAGTTCTTC,CASSQARQEQFF
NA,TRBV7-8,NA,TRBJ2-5,TGTGCCAGCAGCTTACTAGCTGCAGAGACCCAGTACTTC,CASSLLAAETQYF
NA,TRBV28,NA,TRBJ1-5,TGTGCCAGCATCCGTAAACGGCGCAATCAGCCCCAGCATTTT,CASIRKRRNQPQHF
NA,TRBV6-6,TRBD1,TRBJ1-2,TGTGCCAGCAGCCCAGATCCGGGACAGGGGAACTATGGCTACACCTTC,CASSPDPGQGNYGYTF
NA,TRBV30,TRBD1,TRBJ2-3,TGTGCCTGGCGGACAGGGCTCACAGATACGCAGTATTTT,CAWRTGLTDTQYF
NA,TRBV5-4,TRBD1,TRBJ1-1,TGTGCCAGCAGCTCACTAAAGGACAGGCGGGAAGCTTTCTTT,CASSSLKDRREAFF
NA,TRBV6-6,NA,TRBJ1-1,TGTGCCAGCTTTCTCGACGTGGTGAACACTGAAGCTTTCTTT,CASFLDVVNTEAFF
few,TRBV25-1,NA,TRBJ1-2,TGTGCCAGCAGGTCCCCCGGGGGAAGTGGCTACACCTTC,CASRSPGGSGYTF
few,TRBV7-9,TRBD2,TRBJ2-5,TGTGCCAGCAGCTTAAACCCAGGGAGGGGACAAGAGACCCAGTACTTC,CASSLNPGRGQETQYF
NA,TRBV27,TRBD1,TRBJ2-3,TGTGCCAGCAGTCCTAAACCCGGGACAGGGCCAAATACGCAGTATTTT,CASSPKPGTGPNTQYF
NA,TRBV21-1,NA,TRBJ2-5,TGTGCCAGCAGCAAAGTTCCTAGCGGGAGGAATCTACAAGAGACCCAGTACTTC,CASSKVPSGRNLQETQYF
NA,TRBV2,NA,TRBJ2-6,TGTGCCAGCATCCGGGGAGAGGGCTCTGGGGCCAACGTCCTGACTTTC,CASIRGEGSGANVLTF
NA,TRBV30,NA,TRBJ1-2,TGTGCCTGGAGTGACAGGGCGCCGTATGGCTACACCTTC,CAWSDRAPYGYTF